This is a list of T cell receptor beta chains from one sample in a study of tumor and adjacent non-tumor tissue in lung cancer. TCRdb reprocessed the multiplex PCR reads with MiXCR, giving one entry per CDR3 protein. The data hold 60,000 to 85,000 distinct CDR3 sequences, with around 80% observed a single time. The specimen sequenced was lung tumor tissue. The receptors stem from a woman aged 45 to 65 with non-small cell lung cancer. CDR3s include the opening cysteine and the closing phenylalanine or tryptophan. The order of the fields is clone size, V gene, D gene, J gene, CDR3 length, CDR3 DNA, CDR3 protein. D genes are given only for firm matches. Rows may omit the clone size; those that give it use once, few, many or a size class.

many	TRBV6-2/TRBV6-3	TRBD1	TRBJ2-7	14	TGTGCCAGCAGTTTGGGACAGGCCTACTACGAGCAGTACTTC	CASSLGQAYYEQYF
NA	TRBV20-1	NA	TRBJ1-2	14	TGCAGTGCTCCGCAAGGGGGAGGAGGGTATGGCTACACCTTC	CSAPQGGGGYGYTF
many	TRBV12-3/TRBV12-4	TRBD1	TRBJ1-1	13	TGTGCCAGCAGTGTAGGGACAGCCACTGAAGCTTTCTTT	CASSVGTATEAFF
NA	TRBV4-2	NA	TRBJ2-2	13	TGTGCCAGCTGCCAAGATGGTACCGGGGAGCTGTTTTTT	CASCQDGTGELFF
NA	TRBV6-6	NA	TRBJ2-7	15	TGTGCCAGCACCTACGCCAGGACAGACCACTATGAGCAGTACTTC	CASTYARTDHYEQYF
NA	TRBV11-1	NA	TRBJ2-7	13	TGTGCCAGCAGCTATAGGGCATCCTACGAGCACTACTTC	CASSYRASYEHYF
NA	TRBV4-3	NA	TRBJ2-2	16	TGCGCCAGCAGCCAAGAGCGAAGTGTAGGTACCGGGAAGCTGTTTTTT	CASSQERSVGTGKLFF
NA	TRBV6-2/TRBV6-3	TRBD1	TRBJ1-4	18	TGTGCCAGCAGCTACGATACGACAGGGGTCAATGTAATGAAAAAACTGTTTTTT	CASSYDTTGVNVMKKLFF
few	TRBV28	NA	TRBJ2-2	12	TGTACCAGCAGTTTTATCACTGGGGAGCTGTTTTTT	CTSSFITGELFF
NA	TRBV12-3/TRBV12-4	NA	TRBJ1-4	13	TGTGCCAGCAATTTGGGGAGTAATGAAATACTGTTTTTT	CASNLGSNEILFF
NA	TRBV20-1	NA	TRBJ2-1	12	TGCAGTGCCACCGGACGGGTGAAGGAGCAGTTCTTC	CSATGRVKEQFF
NA	TRBV4-1	NA	TRBJ2-6	17	TGCGCCAGCAGCCCCGGCTTGGGGGAACTTGGGGCCAACGTCACGACTTTC	CASSPGLGELGANVTTF
once	TRBV11-2	NA	TRBJ1-3	16	TGTGCCAGTAGCTTAACCTGGACTCAGACTGGAAACACCATAAATTTT	CASSLTWTQTGNTINF
NA	TRBV20-1	TRBD1	TRBJ2-5	15	TGCAGTGACCAACCGGGACAGGGATCACAGGAGACCCAATACTTC	CSDQPGQGSQETQYF
NA	TRBV6-2/TRBV6-3	TRBD2	TRBJ2-5	15	TGTGCCAGTAGTTTTATGAGCGGGAGCCGTGAGACCCAGTACTTC	CASSFMSGSRETQYF
few	TRBV20-1	TRBD2	TRBJ2-3	17	TGTAGTGCTAGTACTCCGGGACTAGCGGGTGTATCAGATACGCACTATTTT	CSASTPGLAGVSDTHYF
NA	TRBV12-5	TRBD1	TRBJ2-1	15	TGTGCTAGTGGTTTAAGACAGGGGAGCACTAATAAGCAGTTCTTC	CASGLRQGSTNKQFF
NA	TRBV6-2/TRBV6-3	NA	TRBJ2-1	15	TGTGCCAGCAGTTACCGTTGGAGCTCCTACAATGAGCGATTCTTC	CASSYRWSSYNERFF